Following are 18 T cell receptor beta chains from one sample sequenced in a study of cytomegalovirus exposure and HLA in healthy donors. The protocol was immunoSEQ multiplex PCR, while the TCRdb copy is restricted to in-frame clones and leaves out a portion. Of some 87,000 clones listed, roughly 96% are singletons. The source material was PBMCs. These receptors were obtained from a woman between 18 and 30 years old in good health and CMV-seronegative.

The chain combines TRBV7-9 with TRBJ1-5; TRBD1 matches 7 bases. The V gene's germline CDR1 is SEHNR and CDR2 FQNEAQ (reference sequence). Trimming cost V 4 bases and J 2 bases; bases outside gene matches: 11. The CDR3 consists of 17 residues. The DNA for the CDR3 is TGTGCCAGCAGCTCCTCCGACCCTGACAGGGGCAATCAGCCCCAGCATTTT. This gives the protein CASSSSDPDRGNQPQHF.

This chain connects TRBV7-2 to TRBJ2-5, with D tentatively TRBD2 (5 bases). V lost 5 bases to trimming and J lost 5 bases, with 21 bases between them. The germline gives CDR1 SGHTA, CDR2 FQGNSA. The CDR3 runs to 16 residues. CDR3 sequence (DNA): TGTGCCAGCAGCCTAGGTCTAAGAGGGAGTGTCGAGACCCAGTACTTC. Protein: CASSLGLRGSVETQYF.

This clone has a single count. The CDR3 sequence is CASSEGLVMGADTQYF. In nucleotides, the CDR3 is TGTGCCAGTAGTGAGGGACTAGTGATGGGTGCAGATACGCAGTATTTT. The chain combines TRBV19 with TRBJ2-3, with 8 bases matching TRBD2. The trim removed 5 bases at V and 4 bases at J, leaving 11 bases unmatched. The CDR3 totals 16 residues. Germline values: CDR1 LNHDA, CDR2 SQIVND (reference sequence).

This rearrangement joins TRBV5-1 to TRBJ2-5; tentative D call: TRBD2 (6 bases). Germline CDR1 SGHRS, CDR2 YFSETQ. The CDR3 totals 11 residues. The V end lost 4 bases, the J end lost 5 bases, and 6 bases lay between the germline ends. The CDR3 region is CASSGRETQYF. As DNA, the CDR3 is TGCGCCAGCAGCGGGAGGGAGACCCAGTACTTC. The full variable domain, rest sourced from reference TRBV5-1 and TRBJ2-5, is KAGVTQTPRYLIKTRGQQVTLSCSPISGHRSVSWYQQTPGQGLQFLFEYFSETQRNKGNFPGRFSGRQFSNSRSEMNVSTLELGDSALYLCASSGRETQYFGPGTRLLVL.

The chain is built from TRBV6-1 and TRBJ1-4; no firm D call. The CDR3 runs 13 residues. CDR1 and CDR2 (germline): MNHNS, SASEGT. The V end lost 2 bases, the J end lost 7 bases, and 8 bases lay between the germline ends. In DNA, the CDR3 is TGTGCCAGCAGTGAAATGTTCGTTGAAAAACTGTTTTTT. It encodes CASSEMFVEKLFF.

The genes are TRBV7-9 and TRBJ1-4, with TRBD1 matching 7 bases. The length of the CDR3 is 17 residues. The V gene's germline CDR1 is SEHNR and CDR2 FQNEAQ (reference sequence). V lost 3 bases, J lost 3 bases, and 10 bases stayed unmatched. The DNA for the CDR3 is TGTGCCAGCAGCTTTCAGCCAGGGGGATCGGCTAATGAAAAACTGTTTTTT. This codes for CASSFQPGGSANEKLFF.

The gene calls are TRBV9 and TRBJ2-1; 9 bases agree with TRBD2. The length of the CDR3 is 17 residues. Germline CDR1 reads SGDLS; CDR2 reads YYNGEE. V was pared by 0 bases and J by 3 bases, with 7 bases of the junction left unmatched. CDR3: CASSVGLAGVGYNEQFF. CDR3 coding DNA: TGTGCCAGCAGCGTAGGCTTAGCGGGAGTGGGCTACAATGAGCAGTTCTTC.

The V and J genes are TRBV29-1 and TRBJ1-1; D is perhaps TRBD1 (6 bases). The CDR3 length is 15 residues. The germline gives CDR1 SQVTM, CDR2 ANQGSEA. V was shortened by 4 bases and J by 4 bases, with 19 bases between the two germline ends. The CDR3 sequence: CSVVGKQGLATEAFF. DNA of the CDR3: TGCAGCGTTGTGGGAAAACAGGGATTGGCCACTGAAGCTTTCTTT.

The chain links TRBV9 to TRBJ1-5; a possible D gene is TRBD1 (5 bases). The CDR3 extends over 14 amino acids. The V gene's germline CDR1 is SGDLS and CDR2 YYNGEE. The CDR3: CASSLGGDNQPQHF. CDR3 nucleotides: TGTGCATCAAGCCTGGGGGGGGACAATCAGCCCCAGCATTTT.

This clone was observed a single time. The rearrangement links TRBV13 to TRBJ1-2, with 7 bases aligning to TRBD1. The CDR3 totals 14 residues. J lost 0 bases, V lost 5 bases, and 3 bases had no gene match. CDR1 PRHDT and CDR2 FYEKMQ come from the germline V gene (reference sequence). The CDR3 DNA follows: TGTGCCAGCAGCGAAGGACAGGCTAACTATGGCTACACCTTC. Translated, it gives CASSEGQANYGYTF.

This clone has only one observation. Here the CDR3 reads CASSEGGSLNQPQHF. In DNA form, the CDR3 reads TGTGCCAGCAGTGAAGGCGGCAGCCTCAATCAGCCCCAGCATTTT. This rearrangement joins TRBV6-1 to TRBJ1-5; D unclear. Germline V gene data show CDR1 as MNHNS and CDR2 as SASEGT. Trimming left V 1 base short and J 3 bases short, with 10 bases between. The CDR3 contains 15 residues.

V gene TRBV19 combines with J gene TRBJ2-5, with D maybe TRBD1 (6 bases). CDR1 and CDR2 from the germline V gene are LNHDA and SQIVND (reference sequence). The CDR3 runs to 15 residues. Trimming shortened V by 5 bases and J by 4 bases, and 17 bases separated the two germline ends. The CDR3: CASSDQQGNGETQYF. CDR3 bases: TGTGCCAGTAGTGATCAACAGGGTAATGGAGAGACCCAGTACTTC.

This chain uses TRBV5-1 with TRBJ2-3; D perhaps matches TRBD1 (7 bases). V was shortened by 4 bases and J by 3 bases, with 9 bases between the two germline ends. This CDR3 has 13 residues. In germline, CDR1 is SGHRS, CDR2 YFSETQ. The CDR3: CASSPGGTDTQYF. The CDR3 bases are TGCGCCAGCAGCCCAGGGGGGACAGATACGCAGTATTTT.

This chain joins TRBV6-4 and TRBJ2-7; 9 nucleotides agree with TRBD2. V dropped 5 bases and J dropped 4; count of bases not matched to a gene: 3. The length of the CDR3 is 13 residues. The germline gives CDR1 MRHNA, CDR2 SNTAGT. In DNA form, the CDR3 reads TGTGCCAGCAGTCAGACTAGCGGATACGAGCAGTACTTC. Translated, it gives CASSQTSGYEQYF.

V usage is TRBV5-1 and J usage is TRBJ2-7, with D unresolved. Trimming removed 4 bases at V and 3 bases at J, with 14 bases between. The CDR3 is made up of 14 amino acids. Germline V gives CDR1 SGHRS, CDR2 YFSETQ. This CDR3 is CASSLLTGLYEQYF. CDR3 nucleotide sequence: TGCGCCAGCAGCCTTCTTACGGGTCTCTACGAGCAGTACTTC.

The genes are TRBV6-1 and TRBJ2-3, with 8 bases that match TRBD2. The germline V gene encodes CDR1 MNHNS and CDR2 SASEGT. The CDR3 extends over 14 amino acids. The ends lost 7 bases at V and 3 bases at J; junction bases unmatched: 6. The CDR3 DNA sequence: TGTGCCAGCAAGGTCCGGGGGGGAACAGATACGCAGTATTTT. Its translation is CASKVRGGTDTQYF.

The genes are TRBV7-9 and TRBJ2-7, with 7 bases identical to TRBD1. The CDR3 has 14 amino acids. From germline, CDR1 is SEHNR and CDR2 FQNEAQ (reference sequence). J gave up 2 bases and V 8 bases, and 9 bases lay outside the gene matches. CDR3 sequence: CASLVWDRPYEQYF. The CDR3 bases are TGTGCCAGCCTAGTCTGGGACAGACCCTACGAGCAGTACTTC. Based on the CDR3 plus reference TRBV7-9 and TRBJ2-7, the full variable domain is DTGVSQNPRHKITKRGQNVTFRCDPISEHNRLYWYRQTLGQGPEFLTYFQNEAQLEKSRLLSDRFSAERPKGSFSTLEIQRTEQGDSAMYLCASLVWDRPYEQYFGPGTRLTVT.

The genes are TRBV19 and TRBJ1-5; D is possibly TRBD1 (6 bases). This CDR3 is 16 amino acids long. Trimming left V 2 bases short and J 2 bases short, with 13 bases between. In germline, CDR1 is LNHDA, CDR2 SQIVND (reference sequence). The chain's CDR3 is CASSILAGVRNQPQHF. In DNA, the CDR3 is TGTGCCAGTAGTATACTGGCAGGGGTACGCAATCAGCCCCAGCATTTT. The entire variable domain, with the rest obtained from reference TRBV19 and TRBJ1-5, is as follows: DGGITQSPKYLFRKEGQNVTLSCEQNLNHDAMYWYRQDPGQGLRLIYYSQIVNDFQKGDIAEGYSVSREKKESFPLTVTSAQKNPTAFYLCASSILAGVRNQPQHFGDGTRLSIL.